Each of the 9 T cell receptor beta chains below was sequenced from the same sample in a study of T-cell memory formation after mild COVID-19. Each CDR3 protein is one row after TCRdb ran MiXCR on the 5' RACE reads. This sample has 200,000 to 250,000 distinct CDR3 sequences, with about 10% found just once. Material: PBMCs or a T cell subset sorted from them (not recorded which). These receptor sequences come from a man aged 18 to 29 who had mild COVID-19 (a few samples of this study predate the infection). Cell type and time point are not known.

This clonotype was picked up a small number of times. The CDR3 DNA follows: TGCAGTGCTTCCCGGCACGGCCCCTACGAGCAGTACGTC. Its protein product is CSASRHGPYEQYV. J is TRBJ2-7 and V is TRBV20-1; D is ambiguous. Germline V gives CDR1 DFQATT, CDR2 SNEGSKA (reference sequence). This CDR3 is built from 13 residues. V was shortened by 5 bases and J by 2 bases, with 13 bases between the two germline ends.

There are a few counts of this clonotype. The chain couples TRBV29-1 to TRBJ2-7, with no clear D. CDR1 is SQVTM and CDR2 is ANQGSEA in the germline V gene. V was cut by 6 bases and J by 0 bases, with 9 bases left in between. The CDR3 contains 12 residues. The CDR3 coding sequence is TGCAGCGTCGCCCCTCACTCCTACGAGCAGTACTTC. It specifies CSVAPHSYEQYF.

This sequence joins TRBV7-9 and TRBJ1-2; D remains ambiguous. The CDR3 runs 14 residues. V was cut by 2 bases and J by 4 bases, with 11 bases left in between. CDR1 SEHNR and CDR2 FQNEAQ come from the germline V gene (reference sequence). Here the CDR3 reads CASSLTNPSYGYTF. The DNA of the CDR3 is TGTGCCAGCAGCTTAACAAACCCCTCCTATGGCTACACCTTC. Full variable domain (remainder filled in from reference TRBV7-9 and TRBJ1-2): DTGVSQNPRHKITKRGQNVTFRCDPISEHNRLYWYRQTLGQGPEFLTYFQNEAQLEKSRLLSDRFSAERPKGSFSTLEIQRTEQGDSAMYLCASSLTNPSYGYTFGSGTRLTVV.

J is TRBJ2-2 and V is TRBV7-2; the D gene is possibly TRBD2 (6 bases). Germline CDR1 reads SGHTA; CDR2 reads FQGNSA. This CDR3 spans 15 amino acids. The ends were cut back, 0 bases at V and 5 bases at J, with 10 bases in the middle. The CDR3 DNA is TGTGCCAGCAGCTTAGCGGGCGGGACTACCGGGGAGCTGTTTTTT. Its translation is CASSLAGGTTGELFF.

This clonotype has only a few counts. J is TRBJ2-4 and V is TRBV3-1; D gene uncertain. This CDR3 region has 14 residues. Germline V gene data show CDR1 as LGHDT and CDR2 as YNNKEL (reference sequence). V shed 1 base and J shed 6 bases, with 10 bases lying between them. The CDR3 region has the DNA TGTGCCAGCAGCCAAGGTGTCCAGGCAAACATTCAGTACTTC. Protein product: CASSQGVQANIQYF. The full variable domain, rest sourced from reference TRBV3-1 and TRBJ2-4, is DTAVSQTPKYLVTQMGNDKSIKCEQNLGHDTMYWYKQDSKKFLKIMFSYNNKELIINETVPNRFSPKSPDKAHLNLHINSLELGDSAVYFCASSQGVQANIQYFGAGTRLSVL.

This clonotype was recorded a few times. V is TRBV29-1 and J is TRBJ2-2; perhaps TRBD2 as D (5 bases). The germline V gene has CDR1 SQVTM and CDR2 ANQGSEA. Deletions cut 7 bases from V and 6 bases from J, with 18 bases between. This CDR3 is 14 amino acids long. CDR3 nucleotide sequence: TGCAGCGCAAGCCGGGGTGGTACCTCCGGGGAGCTGTTTTTT. This codes for CSASRGGTSGELFF.

This clonotype showed up just a few times. The CDR3 is CASRARSGTVWNTIYF. The CDR3 DNA sequence: TGTGCCAGCAGGGCCCGTTCCGGGACCGTATGGAACACCATATATTTT. The genes are TRBV12-3 or TRBV12-4 and TRBJ1-3; D might be TRBD1 (5 bases). The CDR3 is 16 amino acids. Trimming shortened V by 6 bases and J by 7 bases, and 22 bases separated the two germline ends.

This clonotype was detected a few times. The chain recombines TRBV5-1 with TRBJ2-5, with D possibly TRBD1 on 7 matching bases. V was clipped by 0 bases and J by 4 bases, with 13 bases between them. CDR1 SGHRS and CDR2 YFSETQ come from the germline V gene. The CDR3 covers 15 residues. This CDR3 is CASSLGQGLSETQYF. The DNA of the CDR3 is TGCGCCAGCAGCTTGGGACAGGGACTGTCAGAGACCCAGTACTTC.

The sample holds a few counts of this clonotype. CDR3 sequence (DNA): TGTGCCCCAGGTGATAGCAATCAGCCCCAGCATTTT. Translated, it gives CAPGDSNQPQHF. V gene TRBV6-6 combines with J gene TRBJ1-5, with no clear D. CDR3 length equals 12 residues. V shed 11 bases and J shed 0 bases, with 8 bases lying between them. Looked up from germline, CDR1 is MNHNY and CDR2 is SVGAGI (reference sequence).